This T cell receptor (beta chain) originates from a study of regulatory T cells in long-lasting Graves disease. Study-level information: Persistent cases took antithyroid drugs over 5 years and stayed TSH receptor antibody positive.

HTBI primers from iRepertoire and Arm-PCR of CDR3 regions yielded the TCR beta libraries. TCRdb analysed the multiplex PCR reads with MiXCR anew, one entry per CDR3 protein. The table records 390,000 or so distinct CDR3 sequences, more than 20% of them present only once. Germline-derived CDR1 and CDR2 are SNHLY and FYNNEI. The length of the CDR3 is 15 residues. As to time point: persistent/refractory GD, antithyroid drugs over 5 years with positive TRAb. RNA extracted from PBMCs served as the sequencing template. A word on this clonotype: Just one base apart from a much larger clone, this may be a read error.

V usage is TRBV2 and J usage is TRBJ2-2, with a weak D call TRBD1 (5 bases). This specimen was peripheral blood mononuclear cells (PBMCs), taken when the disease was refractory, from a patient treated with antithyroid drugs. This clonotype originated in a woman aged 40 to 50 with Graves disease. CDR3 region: CGSSDSGSRTGELFF. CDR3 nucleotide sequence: TGTGGCAGCAGTGATTCAGGGTCGAGGACCGGGGAGCTGTTTTTT. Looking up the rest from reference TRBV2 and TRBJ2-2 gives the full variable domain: EPEVTQTPSHQVTQMGQEVILRCVPISNHLYFYWYRQILGQKVEFLVSFYNNEISEKSEIFDDQFSVERPDGSNFTLKIRSTKLEDSAMYFCGSSDSGSRTGELFFGEGSRLTVL.